This TCR beta chain was identified in a study of T cell clones after liver transplantation. For the study at large: A pre-transplant mixed lymphocyte reaction with TCRbeta sequencing defined graft-donor-reactive clones followed in post-transplant blood. Study-wide findings and caveats: Graft donor-reactive T cells may have migrated into the graft rather than being deleted.

Method: immunoSEQ multiplex PCR; TCRdb's copy keeps in-frame clones and lacks some. This sample carries about 53,000 clones, 65% to 85% of them seen once, and the ten largest clones take approximately 8.5%. The CDR3 is made up of 13 amino acids. J lost 4 bases, V lost 4 bases, and 4 bases had no gene match. From germline, CDR1 is SGHRS and CDR2 YFSETQ. In regard to this clone: Its antigen remains unidentified.

This receptor was obtained from a human donor who received a liver transplant. Specimen: CD4+ T cells from blood, collected before liver transplant. The chain carries TRBV5-1 and TRBJ1-2; 7 bases align to TRBD1. The CDR3 bases are TGCGCCAGCAGCCTGGGACAGCTCTATGGCTACACCTTC. This translates into CASSLGQLYGYTF.